These 3 T cell receptor beta chains were all obtained from the same sample, sequenced in a study of T cell clonotyping in hematopoietic cell transplantation. TCRdb keeps only in-frame clones here, not all; method: immunoSEQ multiplex PCR. The sample records approximately 22,000 clones, roughly 90% being singletons. Time point given: recipient sample about 28 days before transplant, after cytoreduction. This specimen consisted of peripheral blood mononuclear cells, obtained before stem cell transplant. The receptors originated from a man aged 18 to 35 with biphenotypic leukemia. Some clones in this sample may be carry-over from other donors' samples.

The V call is TRBV7-9, the J call TRBJ2-7, with 10 bases that match TRBD1. The germline V gene encodes CDR1 SEHNR and CDR2 FQNEAQ (reference sequence). The CDR3 loop spans 16 amino acids. J lost 2 bases, V lost 4 bases, and 8 bases had no gene match. DNA of the CDR3: TGTGCCAGCAGCTCGGTATGGGACAGGGGCCCCTACGAGCAGTACTTC. This gives the protein CASSSVWDRGPYEQYF.

The V gene is TRBV10-3, the J gene TRBJ2-7; the match to TRBD2 covers 8 bases. The CDR3 sequence is 15 residues long. V lost 4 bases to trimming and J lost 7 bases; unmatched junction nucleotides: 12. CDR1 ENHRY and CDR2 SYGVKD come from the germline V gene. The chain's CDR3 is CAISAGGARLGEQYF. The CDR3 nucleotides are TGTGCCATCAGTGCCGGGGGGGCCCGTCTAGGAGAGCAGTACTTC.

This clone was observed once. The rearrangement uses TRBV6-6 and TRBJ1-2; a possible D gene is TRBD1 (6 bases). The CDR3 spans 14 residues. The germline V gene encodes CDR1 MNHNY and CDR2 SVGAGI (reference sequence). V dropped 5 bases and J dropped 3 bases, with 13 bases sitting between them. The CDR3 reads CASSKQGNHYGYTF. The DNA for the CDR3 is TGTGCCAGCAGTAAACAGGGAAACCACTATGGCTACACCTTC.